Following are 4 T cell receptor beta chains from one sample sequenced in a study of beta chain features in type 1 diabetes (dated by TCRdb to about 2018). Here is what the overall study found, with its caveats: A moderate but significant shortening of TCRB CDR3 length was observed in type 1 diabetes patients in all four CD4+ subsets.

These receptors have no identified antigens. Libraries were made using the immunoSEQ multiplex PCR assay. The High Capacity cDNA Reverse Transcription Kit was used to reverse transcribe all of the isolated RNA, meaning that expressed TCRB transcripts were what got sequenced. This immuneACCESS table, as held by TCRdb, lists in-frame sequences with V and J called but not all clones. Of the missing ones, under half trace to an unresolved V gene in checked studies; the others have no known cause. In all, the sample holds a few hundred thousand clones, and 9.6% of those were seen once. Around 0.66% of the sample is in the top ten clones. Sequenced input: central memory CD4+ T cells from blood. The receptor set was obtained from a man younger than 45 with type 1 diabetes.

This clone showed up just a few times. The rearrangement links TRBV29-1 to TRBJ2-7; tentatively, D is TRBD1 or TRBD2 (5 bases each). The V gene's germline CDR1 is SQVTM and CDR2 ANQGSEA. The CDR3 spans 13 residues. The V end was cut by 7 bases, the J end by 2 bases, with 15 bases between. CDR3: CSAGRGGAYEQYF. For the CDR3, the DNA is TGCAGCGCCGGGCGTGGGGGAGCCTACGAGCAGTACTTC.

This clone has just a few counts. This sequence joins TRBV6-6 and TRBJ2-7, with D maybe TRBD2 (6 bases). Trimming shortened V by 6 bases and J by 3 bases, and 15 bases separated the two germline ends. Germline V gene data show CDR1 as MNHNY and CDR2 as SVGAGI (reference sequence). The CDR3 length is 14 residues. CDR3 sequence (DNA): TGTGCCAGCAGACCCCCGGGACTCGGCTACGAGCAGTACTTC. This encodes CASRPPGLGYEQYF.

The CDR3 bases are TGTGCCAGCAGTTCTGCTTCGGGTTTGGGCTATGGCTACACCTTC. This codes for CASSSASGLGYGYTF. The rearrangement uses TRBV28 and TRBJ1-2; D is unresolved. Germline CDR1 reads MDHEN; CDR2 reads SYDVKM. The CDR3 runs to 15 residues. Trimming left V 4 bases short and J 4 bases short, with 16 bases between.

This clone has a handful of counts. This chain links TRBV19 with TRBJ2-7; D perhaps matches TRBD2 (5 bases). The V gene lost 6 bases and the J gene lost 5 bases, with 14 bases spanning the gap. Germline V gene sequence: CDR1 LNHDA, CDR2 SQIVND (reference sequence). The length of the CDR3 is 13 residues. The CDR3 sequence is CASSGVFGNEQYF. CDR3 DNA sequence: TGTGCCAGTAGCGGGGTATTTGGAAACGAGCAGTACTTC.